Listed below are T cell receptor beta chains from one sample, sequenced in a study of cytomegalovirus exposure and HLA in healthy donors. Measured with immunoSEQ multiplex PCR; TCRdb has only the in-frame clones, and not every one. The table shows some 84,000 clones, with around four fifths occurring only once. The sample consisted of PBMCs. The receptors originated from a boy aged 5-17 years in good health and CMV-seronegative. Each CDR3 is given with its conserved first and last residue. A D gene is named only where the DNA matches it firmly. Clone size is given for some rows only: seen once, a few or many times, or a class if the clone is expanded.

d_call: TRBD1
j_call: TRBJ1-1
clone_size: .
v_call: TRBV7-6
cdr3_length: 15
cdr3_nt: TGTGCCAGCAGCCGTCACAGGGGTGAAGGGACTGAAGCTTTCTTT
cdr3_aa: CASSRHRGEGTEAFF

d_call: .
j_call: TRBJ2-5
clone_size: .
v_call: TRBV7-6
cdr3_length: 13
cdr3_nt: TGTGCCAGCAGCTATACCGGGCAAGAGACCCAGTACTTC
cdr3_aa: CASSYTGQETQYF

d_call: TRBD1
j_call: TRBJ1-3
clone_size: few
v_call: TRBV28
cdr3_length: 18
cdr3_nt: TGTGCCAGCAGTTTCTCGACAGGGACCTTTCAATCTGGAAACACCATATATTTT
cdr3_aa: CASSFSTGTFQSGNTIYF

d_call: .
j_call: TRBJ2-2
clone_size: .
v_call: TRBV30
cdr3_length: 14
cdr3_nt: TGTGCCTGGATAGCAGGGGGGATCACCGGGGAGCTGTTTTTT
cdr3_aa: CAWIAGGITGELFF

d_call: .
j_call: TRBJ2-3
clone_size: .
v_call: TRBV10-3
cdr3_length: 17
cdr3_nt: TGTGCCATCAGTGAGTCCCCGATGGGAGGCTCCACAGATACGCAGTATTTT
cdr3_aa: CAISESPMGGSTDTQYF

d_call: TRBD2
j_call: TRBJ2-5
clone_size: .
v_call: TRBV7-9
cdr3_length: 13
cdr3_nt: TGTGCCAGCAGCCACAGCGGGAGCGCGACCCAGTACTTC
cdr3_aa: CASSHSGSATQYF

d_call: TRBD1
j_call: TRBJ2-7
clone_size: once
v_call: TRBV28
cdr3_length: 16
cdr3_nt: TGTGCCAGCAGTTTTCCTCTCGACAGGGGGAACTACGAGCAGTACTTC
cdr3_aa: CASSFPLDRGNYEQYF

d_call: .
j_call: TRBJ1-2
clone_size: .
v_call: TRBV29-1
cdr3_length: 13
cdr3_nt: TGCAGCGTTGAAGATTGGGCTCGAGAGGGCTACACCTTC
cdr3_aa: CSVEDWAREGYTF

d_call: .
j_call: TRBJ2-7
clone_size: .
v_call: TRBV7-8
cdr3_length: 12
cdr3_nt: TGTGCCAGCAGCTTGACAGGCGGGGAGCAGTACTTC
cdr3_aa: CASSLTGGEQYF

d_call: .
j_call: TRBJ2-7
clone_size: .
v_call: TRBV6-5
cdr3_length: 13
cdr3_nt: TGTGCCAGCAGCCCCTGGGGCTTACACGAGCAGTACTTC
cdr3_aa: CASSPWGLHEQYF

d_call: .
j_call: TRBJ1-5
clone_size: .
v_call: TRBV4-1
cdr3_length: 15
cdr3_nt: TGCGCCAGCAGCCAAGCCCGGGGTCTCAATCAGCCCCAGCATTTT
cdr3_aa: CASSQARGLNQPQHF

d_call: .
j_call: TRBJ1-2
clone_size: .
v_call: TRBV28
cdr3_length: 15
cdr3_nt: TGTGCCAGCAGGGTAGGACAGCTTTTTAACTATGGCTACACCTTC
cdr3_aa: CASRVGQLFNYGYTF